This T cell receptor beta chain was sequenced for a study of T cells after yellow fever vaccination. Study background: Fractions of limited cellularity were prepared by means of SMART-Seq v4 Ultra Low Input. Study observations and caveats: Shared CD4/CD8 clonotypes were a small share, likely from convergent recombination. Clones that expanded after primary vaccination mostly reappeared after the booster (roughly 97% CD4, approximately 85% CD8).

TCR cDNA was made by 5'RACE template switching, adding a universal primer site and UMIs. TCRdb fed the 5' RACE reads into MiXCR, producing one record per CDR3 protein. The table has hundreds of thousands of distinct CDR3 sequences, around 12% seen once. This clonotype was picked up a small number of times. Its antigen is unknown. The TCR originated in a man between 18 and 35 years old who received the YFV17D yellow fever vaccine. The source was CD4+ T cells sorted from PBMCs, collected 15 days after the yellow fever booster vaccination.

The CDR3 here is CASSFEGSLGWTGELFF. CDR3 bases: TGTGCCAGCAGTTTTGAGGGGTCTTTGGGTTGGACCGGGGAGCTGTTTTTT. The chain employs TRBV12-3 or TRBV12-4 and TRBJ2-2; either TRBD1 or TRBD2 may supply D (5 bases each). There are 17 residues in the CDR3. V lost 3 bases, J lost 5 bases, and 19 bases lay in between.